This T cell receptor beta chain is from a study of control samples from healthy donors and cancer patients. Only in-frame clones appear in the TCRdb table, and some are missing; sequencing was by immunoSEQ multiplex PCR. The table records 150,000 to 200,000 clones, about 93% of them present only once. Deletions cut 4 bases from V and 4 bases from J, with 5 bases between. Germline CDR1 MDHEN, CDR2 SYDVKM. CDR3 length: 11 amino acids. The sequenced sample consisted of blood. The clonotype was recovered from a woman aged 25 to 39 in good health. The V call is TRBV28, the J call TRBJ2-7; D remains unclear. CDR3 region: CASSYAYEQYF. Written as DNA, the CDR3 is TGTGCCAGCAGTTACGCGTACGAGCAGTACTTC.